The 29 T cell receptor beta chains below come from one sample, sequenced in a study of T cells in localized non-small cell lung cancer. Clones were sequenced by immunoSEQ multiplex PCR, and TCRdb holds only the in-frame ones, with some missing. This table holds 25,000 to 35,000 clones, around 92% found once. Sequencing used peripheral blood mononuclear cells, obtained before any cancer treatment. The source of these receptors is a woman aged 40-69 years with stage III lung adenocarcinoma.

CDR3 in DNA: TGTGCCAGCAGCCAATACACAGGGTATCACACTGAAGCTTTCTTT. Translated: CASSQYTGYHTEAFF. The chain recombines TRBV14 with TRBJ1-1; D might be TRBD1 (6 bases). Germline values: CDR1 SGHDN, CDR2 FVKESK. Trimming removed 2 bases at V and 3 bases at J, with 13 bases between. The CDR3 sequence is 15 residues long. Based on the CDR3 plus reference TRBV14 and TRBJ1-1, the full variable domain is EAGVTQFPSHSVIEKGQTVTLRCDPISGHDNLYWYRRVMGKEIKFLLHFVKESKQDESGMPNNRFLAERTGGTYSTLKVQPAELEDSGVYFCASSQYTGYHTEAFFGQGTRLTVV.

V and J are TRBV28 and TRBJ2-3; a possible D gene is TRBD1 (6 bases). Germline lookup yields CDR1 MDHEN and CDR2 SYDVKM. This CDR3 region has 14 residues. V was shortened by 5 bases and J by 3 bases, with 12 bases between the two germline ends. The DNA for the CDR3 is TGTGCCAGCAGTCTGTTAACAGGGACAGATACGCAGTATTTT. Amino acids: CASSLLTGTDTQYF.

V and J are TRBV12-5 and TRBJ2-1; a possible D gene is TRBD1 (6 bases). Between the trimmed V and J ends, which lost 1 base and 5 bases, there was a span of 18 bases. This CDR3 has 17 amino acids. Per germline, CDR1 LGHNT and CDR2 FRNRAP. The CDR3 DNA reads TGTGCTAGTGGTTTGGCCCTTGGCCTAACAGGGCACAATGAGCAGTTCTTC. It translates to CASGLALGLTGHNEQFF.

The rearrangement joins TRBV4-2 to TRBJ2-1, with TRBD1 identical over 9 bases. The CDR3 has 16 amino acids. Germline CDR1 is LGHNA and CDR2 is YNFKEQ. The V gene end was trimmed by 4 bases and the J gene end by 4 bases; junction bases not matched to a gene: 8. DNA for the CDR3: TGTGCCAGCAGCCCATCCCGGGGACAGGGTTACAATGAGCAGTTCTTC. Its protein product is CASSPSRGQGYNEQFF.

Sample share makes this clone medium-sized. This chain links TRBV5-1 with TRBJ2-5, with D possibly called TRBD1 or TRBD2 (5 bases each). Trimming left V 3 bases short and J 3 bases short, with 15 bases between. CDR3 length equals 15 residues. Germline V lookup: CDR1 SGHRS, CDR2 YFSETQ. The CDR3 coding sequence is TGCGCCAGCAGCTCATGGGACGGAGCCAAAGAGACCCAGTACTTC. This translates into CASSSWDGAKETQYF. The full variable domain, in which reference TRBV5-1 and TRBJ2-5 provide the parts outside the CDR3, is KAGVTQTPRYLIKTRGQQVTLSCSPISGHRSVSWYQQTPGQGLQFLFEYFSETQRNKGNFPGRFSGRQFSNSRSEMNVSTLELGDSALYLCASSSWDGAKETQYFGPGTRLLVL.

The CDR3 spells CASSLGGHTEAFF. The CDR3 region has the DNA TGTGCCAGCAGTTTAGGGGGCCACACTGAAGCTTTCTTT. The V call is TRBV6-6, the J call TRBJ1-1; 7 nucleotides line up with TRBD1. Trimming removed 4 bases from V and 3 bases from J; junction bases left unmatched: 2. The CDR3 totals 13 residues. The germline V gene encodes CDR1 MNHNY and CDR2 SVGAGI (reference sequence).

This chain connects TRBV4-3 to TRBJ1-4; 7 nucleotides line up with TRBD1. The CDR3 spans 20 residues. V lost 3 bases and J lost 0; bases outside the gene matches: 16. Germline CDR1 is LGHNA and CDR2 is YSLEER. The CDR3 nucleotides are TGCGCCAGCAGCCAGACAGTCCAGGGGGGAACTTTTGCAACTAATGAAAAACTGTTTTTT. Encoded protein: CASSQTVQGGTFATNEKLFF.

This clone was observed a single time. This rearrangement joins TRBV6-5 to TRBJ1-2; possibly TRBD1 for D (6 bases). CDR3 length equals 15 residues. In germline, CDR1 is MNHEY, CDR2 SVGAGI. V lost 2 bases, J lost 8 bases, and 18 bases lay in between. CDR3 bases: TGTGCCAGCAGTTACAAAAGGACAGCCATCTACGGCTACACCTTC. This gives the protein CASSYKRTAIYGYTF.

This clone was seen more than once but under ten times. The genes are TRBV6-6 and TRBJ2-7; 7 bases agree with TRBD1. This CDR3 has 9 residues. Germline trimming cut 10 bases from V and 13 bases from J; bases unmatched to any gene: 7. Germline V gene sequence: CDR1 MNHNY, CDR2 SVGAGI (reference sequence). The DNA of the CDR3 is TGTGCCATCGGTACAGGGGTATACTTC. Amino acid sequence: CAIGTGVYF.

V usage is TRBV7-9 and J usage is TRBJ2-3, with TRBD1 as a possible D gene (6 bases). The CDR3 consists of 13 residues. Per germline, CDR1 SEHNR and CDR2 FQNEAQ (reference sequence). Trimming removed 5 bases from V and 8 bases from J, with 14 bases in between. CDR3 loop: CASSVTGKGTQYF. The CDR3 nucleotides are TGTGCCAGCAGCGTGACAGGCAAGGGTACGCAGTATTTT.

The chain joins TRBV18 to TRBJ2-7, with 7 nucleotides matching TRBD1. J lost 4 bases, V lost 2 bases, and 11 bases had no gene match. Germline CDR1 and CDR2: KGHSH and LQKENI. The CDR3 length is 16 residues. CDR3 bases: TGTGCCAGCTCACCAATTCGAGGGGGCCTAGGTTACGAGCAGTACTTC. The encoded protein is CASSPIRGGLGYEQYF.

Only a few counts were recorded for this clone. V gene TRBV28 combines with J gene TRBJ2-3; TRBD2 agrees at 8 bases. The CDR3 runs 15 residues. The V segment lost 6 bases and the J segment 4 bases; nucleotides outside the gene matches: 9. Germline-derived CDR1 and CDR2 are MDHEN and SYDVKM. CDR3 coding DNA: TGTGCCAGCAGCAATAGCGGGATACGCGCAGATACGCAGTATTTT. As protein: CASSNSGIRADTQYF.

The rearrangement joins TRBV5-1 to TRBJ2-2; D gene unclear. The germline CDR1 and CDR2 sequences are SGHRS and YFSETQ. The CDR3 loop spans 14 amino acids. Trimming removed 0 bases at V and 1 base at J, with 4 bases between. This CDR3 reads CASSLGGNTGELFF. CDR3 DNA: TGCGCCAGCAGCTTGGGGGGGAACACCGGGGAGCTGTTTTTT.

CDR3 sequence: CASSGGQGSYGYTF. CDR3 coding DNA: TGCGCCAGCAGCGGGGGACAGGGTTCCTATGGCTACACCTTC. This chain uses TRBV5-1 with TRBJ1-2, with 9 bases aligning to TRBD1. After removal of 4 bases from V and 4 bases from J, the junction contained 5 bases not matched to a gene. The germline V gene encodes CDR1 SGHRS and CDR2 YFSETQ. CDR3 length: 14 amino acids.

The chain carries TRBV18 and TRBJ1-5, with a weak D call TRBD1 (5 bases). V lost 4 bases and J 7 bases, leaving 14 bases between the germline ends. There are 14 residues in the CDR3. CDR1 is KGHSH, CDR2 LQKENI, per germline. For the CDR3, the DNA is TGTGCCAGCTCACAGGGTACGGGGGGACAGCCCCAGCATTTT. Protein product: CASSQGTGGQPQHF.

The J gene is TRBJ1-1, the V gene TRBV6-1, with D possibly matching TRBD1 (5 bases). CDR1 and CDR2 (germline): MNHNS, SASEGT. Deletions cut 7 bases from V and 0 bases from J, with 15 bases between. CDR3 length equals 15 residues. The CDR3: CASNPSRGMNTEAFF. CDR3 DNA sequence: TGTGCCAGCAACCCATCTAGGGGAATGAACACTGAAGCTTTCTTT.

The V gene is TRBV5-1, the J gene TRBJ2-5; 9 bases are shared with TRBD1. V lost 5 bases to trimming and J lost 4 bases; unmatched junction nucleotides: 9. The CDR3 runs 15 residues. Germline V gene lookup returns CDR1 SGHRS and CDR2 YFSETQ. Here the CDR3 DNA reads TGCGCCAGCAGTTATACAGGGGGCCCTCGAGAGACCCAGTACTTC. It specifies CASSYTGGPRETQYF.

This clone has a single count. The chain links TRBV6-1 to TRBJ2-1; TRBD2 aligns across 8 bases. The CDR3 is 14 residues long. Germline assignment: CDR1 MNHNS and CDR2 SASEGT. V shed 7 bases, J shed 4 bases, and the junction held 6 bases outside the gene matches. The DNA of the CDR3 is TGTGCCAGCATCCGGGAGGGAGGATACAATGAGCAGTTCTTC. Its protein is CASIREGGYNEQFF.

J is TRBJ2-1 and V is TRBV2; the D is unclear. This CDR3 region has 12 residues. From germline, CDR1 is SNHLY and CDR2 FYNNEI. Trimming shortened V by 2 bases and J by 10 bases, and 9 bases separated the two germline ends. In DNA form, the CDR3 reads TGTGCCAGCAGTGAAAAGGGCGCCGAGCAGTTCTTC. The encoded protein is CASSEKGAEQFF. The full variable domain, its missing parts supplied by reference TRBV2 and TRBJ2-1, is EPEVTQTPSHQVTQMGQEVILRCVPISNHLYFYWYRQILGQKVEFLVSFYNNEISEKSEIFDDQFSVERPDGSNFTLKIRSTKLEDSAMYFCASSEKGAEQFFGPGTRLTVL.

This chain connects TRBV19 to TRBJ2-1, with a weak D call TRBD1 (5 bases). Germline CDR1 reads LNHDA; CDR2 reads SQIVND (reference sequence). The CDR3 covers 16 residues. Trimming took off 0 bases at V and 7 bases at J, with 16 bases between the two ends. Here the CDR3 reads CASSIDLRGAGNEQFF. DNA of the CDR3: TGTGCCAGTAGTATAGATCTAAGGGGCGCTGGAAATGAGCAGTTCTTC.

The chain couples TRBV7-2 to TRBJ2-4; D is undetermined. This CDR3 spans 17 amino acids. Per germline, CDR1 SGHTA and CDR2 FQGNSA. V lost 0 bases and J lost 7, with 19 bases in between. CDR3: CASSLAPNKRKENIQYF. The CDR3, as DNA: TGTGCCAGCAGCTTAGCCCCAAATAAGCGAAAGGAGAACATTCAGTACTTC. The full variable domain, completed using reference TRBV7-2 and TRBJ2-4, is GAGVSQSPSNKVTEKGKDVELRCDPISGHTALYWYRQSLGQGLEFLIYFQGNSAPDKSGLPSDRFSAERTGGSVSTLTIQRTQQEDSAVYLCASSLAPNKRKENIQYFGAGTRLSVL.

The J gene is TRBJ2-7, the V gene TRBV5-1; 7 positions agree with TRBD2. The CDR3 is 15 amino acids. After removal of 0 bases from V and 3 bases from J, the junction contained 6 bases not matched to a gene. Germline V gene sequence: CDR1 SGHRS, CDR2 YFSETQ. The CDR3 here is CASSLVSGVDYEQYF. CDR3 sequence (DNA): TGCGCCAGCAGCTTGGTCAGCGGGGTCGACTACGAGCAGTACTTC.

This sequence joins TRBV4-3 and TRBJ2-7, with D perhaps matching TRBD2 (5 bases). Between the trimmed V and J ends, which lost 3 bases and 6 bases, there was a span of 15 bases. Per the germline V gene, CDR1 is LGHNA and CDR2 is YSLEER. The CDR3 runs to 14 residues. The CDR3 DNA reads TGCGCCAGCAGCCACCCCGGGATTACCAGCGAGCAGTACTTC. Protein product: CASSHPGITSEQYF.

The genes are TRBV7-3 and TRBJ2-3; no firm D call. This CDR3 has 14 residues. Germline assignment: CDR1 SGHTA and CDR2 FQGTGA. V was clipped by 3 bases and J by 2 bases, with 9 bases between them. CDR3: CASSLDGNTDTQYF. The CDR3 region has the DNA TGTGCCAGCAGCTTGGACGGAAACACAGATACGCAGTATTTT.

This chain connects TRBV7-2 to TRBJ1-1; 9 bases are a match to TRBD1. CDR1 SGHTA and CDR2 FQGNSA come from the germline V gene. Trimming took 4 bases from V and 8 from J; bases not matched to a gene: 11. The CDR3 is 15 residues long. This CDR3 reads CASSSPGQGPLEAFF. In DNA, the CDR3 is TGTGCCAGCAGCTCCCCGGGACAGGGTCCTCTCGAAGCTTTCTTT.

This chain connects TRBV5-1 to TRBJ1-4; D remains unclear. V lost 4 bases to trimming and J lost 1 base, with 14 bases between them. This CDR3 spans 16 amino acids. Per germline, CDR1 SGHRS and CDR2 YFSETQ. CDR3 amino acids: CASSPVGLGTNEKLFF. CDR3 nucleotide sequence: TGCGCCAGCAGCCCGGTTGGACTAGGAACTAATGAAAAACTGTTTTTT.

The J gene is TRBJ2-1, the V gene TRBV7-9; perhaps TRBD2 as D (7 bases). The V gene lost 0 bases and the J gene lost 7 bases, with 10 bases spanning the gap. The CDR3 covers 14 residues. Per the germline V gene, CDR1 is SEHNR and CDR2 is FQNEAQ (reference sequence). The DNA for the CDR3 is TGTGCCAGCAGCTTAGCGGGAGGGGGGAATGAGCAGTTCTTC. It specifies CASSLAGGGNEQFF.

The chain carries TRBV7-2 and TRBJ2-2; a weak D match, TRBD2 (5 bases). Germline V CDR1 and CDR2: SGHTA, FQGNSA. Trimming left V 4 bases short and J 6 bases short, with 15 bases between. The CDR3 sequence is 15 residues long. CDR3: CASSSGLPRAGELFF. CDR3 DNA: TGTGCCAGCAGCTCTGGACTCCCGAGAGCCGGGGAGCTGTTTTTT.

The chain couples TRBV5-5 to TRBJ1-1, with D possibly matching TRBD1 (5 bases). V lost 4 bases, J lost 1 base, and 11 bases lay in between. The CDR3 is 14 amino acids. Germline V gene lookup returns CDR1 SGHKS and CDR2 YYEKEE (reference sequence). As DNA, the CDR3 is TGTGCCAGCAGCCTCGCAGGGACGAACACTGAAGCTTTCTTT. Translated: CASSLAGTNTEAFF.